The 16 T cell receptor beta chains given below trace back to one sample, sequenced in a study of shared clonotypes between healthy human individuals. Profiling relied on immunoSEQ multiplex PCR, and the TCRdb table lists in-frame clones only, not all of them. This repertoire shows about 1.5 million clones, around 98% found once; its top ten account for about 0.45%. The specimen sequenced was naive CD4+ T cells sorted from blood. Specified subset: CD45RA+ positively selected. The receptors shown here come from a man younger than 40 in good health.

The chain uses TRBV7-2 and TRBJ2-2; unclear D gene. Trimming removed 4 bases at V and 4 bases at J, with 7 bases between. The CDR3 has 13 residues. The germline gives CDR1 SGHTA, CDR2 FQGNSA. The CDR3 region has the DNA TGTGCCAGCAGCTGGCGAACCACCGGGGAGCTGTTTTTT. Residues: CASSWRTTGELFF.

This clone has at least ten counts. This chain joins TRBV2 and TRBJ2-5; D remains ambiguous. Trimming removed 5 bases from V and 3 bases from J, with 7 bases in between. The germline V gene encodes CDR1 SNHLY and CDR2 FYNNEI. The CDR3 is made up of 12 amino acids. The CDR3 reads CASSLTEETQYF. The CDR3 DNA reads TGTGCCAGCAGTCTGACGGAAGAGACCCAGTACTTC.

This clone was seen once. The rearrangement links TRBV29-1 to TRBJ2-1, with D uncertain. The germline V and J ends were trimmed by 4 bases and 0 bases, with 16 bases remaining between them. This CDR3 spans 16 amino acids. Germline-derived CDR1 and CDR2 are SQVTM and ANQGSEA. CDR3 sequence (DNA): TGCAGCGTTGTATTAAGACCACCCTCCTCCTACAATGAGCAGTTCTTC. It yields the protein CSVVLRPPSSYNEQFF.

A remark on this clone: Different DNA sequences within this sample yield the same CDR3. The V gene is TRBV6-1, the J gene TRBJ2-7; no reliable D call. V lost 6 bases to trimming and J lost 2 bases, with 5 bases between them. The length of the CDR3 is 11 residues. Germline-derived CDR1 and CDR2 are MNHNS and SASEGT. Here the CDR3 DNA reads TGTGCCAGCAGAGGAACCTACGAGCAGTACTTC. It codes for CASRGTYEQYF.

The genes are TRBV5-6 and TRBJ1-2; D unclear. Germline-derived CDR1 and CDR2 are SGHDT and YYEEEE. Trimming cost V 4 bases and J 5 bases, with 12 bases left between them. This CDR3 has 13 amino acids. The CDR3 region has the DNA TGTGCCAGCAGCCCCCTCCTACCATATGGCTACACCTTC. Amino acid sequence: CASSPLLPYGYTF.

The rearrangement uses TRBV29-1 and TRBJ2-7; D unresolved. CDR1 and CDR2 (germline): SQVTM, ANQGSEA. V lost 7 bases and J lost 0, with 10 bases in between. The CDR3 consists of 12 residues. CDR3 protein: CSARPSSYEQYF. CDR3 bases: TGCAGCGCCCGACCGAGCTCCTACGAGCAGTACTTC.

With respect to this clone: Other DNA sequences in this sample translate to the same CDR3. The chain links TRBV9 to TRBJ2-7; TRBD2 matches at 13 bases. V lost 3 bases to trimming and J lost 2 bases; unmatched junction nucleotides: 2. Germline values: CDR1 SGDLS, CDR2 YYNGEE. This CDR3 is built from 15 residues. The DNA for the CDR3 is TGTGCCAGCAGCGAGGGACTAGCGGGGACCTACGAGCAGTACTTC. Translated, it gives CASSEGLAGTYEQYF.

This chain connects TRBV5-1 to TRBJ2-7, with TRBD2 matching 8 bases. After removal of 2 bases from V and 4 bases from J, the junction contained 8 bases not matched to a gene. Per germline, CDR1 SGHRS and CDR2 YFSETQ. This CDR3 has 15 residues. CDR3 sequence: CASSFDHRGGYEQYF. For the CDR3, the DNA is TGCGCCAGCAGCTTCGACCACCGGGGGGGGTACGAGCAGTACTTC. The whole variable domain, remainder taken from reference TRBV5-1 and TRBJ2-7, is KAGVTQTPRYLIKTRGQQVTLSCSPISGHRSVSWYQQTPGQGLQFLFEYFSETQRNKGNFPGRFSGRQFSNSRSEMNVSTLELGDSALYLCASSFDHRGGYEQYFGPGTRLTVT.

The V call is TRBV11-3, the J call TRBJ2-2; D is ambiguous. Per germline, CDR1 SGHNT and CDR2 YENEEA. The CDR3 runs 15 residues. Trimming took off 2 bases at V and 7 bases at J, with 14 bases between the two ends. For the CDR3, the DNA is TGTGCCAGCAGCTTAATCTTTCCTAGTCACGGGGAGCTGTTTTTT. Translating gives CASSLIFPSHGELFF.

This chain uses TRBV19 with TRBJ2-1; TRBD1 aligns across 8 bases. The germline gives CDR1 LNHDA, CDR2 SQIVND (reference sequence). After removal of 5 bases from V and 6 bases from J, the junction contained 3 bases not matched to a gene. This CDR3 is 13 amino acids long. The CDR3 DNA follows: TGTGCCAGTAGTGAAACAGGGGGCAATGAGCAGTTCTTC. Translating gives CASSETGGNEQFF.

This clone has only one observation. This chain uses TRBV19 with TRBJ1-5; D not certain. Germline V lookup: CDR1 LNHDA, CDR2 SQIVND (reference sequence). The CDR3 is 14 residues long. Trimming cost V 7 bases and J 1 base, with 11 bases left between them. The CDR3 DNA is TGTGCCAGTACCCGATATGGGAGCAATCAGCCCCAGCATTTT. This sequence encodes CASTRYGSNQPQHF. Combining the CDR3 with reference TRBV19 and TRBJ1-5 gives the whole variable domain DGGITQSPKYLFRKEGQNVTLSCEQNLNHDAMYWYRQDPGQGLRLIYYSQIVNDFQKGDIAEGYSVSREKKESFPLTVTSAQKNPTAFYLCASTRYGSNQPQHFGDGTRLSIL.

The J gene is TRBJ1-2, the V gene TRBV28; maybe TRBD1 (5 bases). Germline V lookup: CDR1 MDHEN, CDR2 SYDVKM. The length of the CDR3 is 12 residues. Trimming shortened V by 7 bases and J by 6 bases, and 12 bases separated the two germline ends. Written as DNA, the CDR3 is TGTGCCAGCACTCGGGACGTTGATGGCTACACCTTC. As protein: CASTRDVDGYTF.

The V call is TRBV28, the J call TRBJ2-7; perhaps TRBD2 as D (6 bases). The CDR3 contains 15 residues. Trimming shortened V by 1 base and J by 4 bases, and 14 bases separated the two germline ends. CDR1 and CDR2 (germline): MDHEN, SYDVKM. CDR3 nucleotides: TGTGCCAGCAGTTTATCAAACGGGAGAAAGTACGAGCAGTACTTC. Protein: CASSLSNGRKYEQYF.

The chain carries TRBV9 and TRBJ2-5, with TRBD2 matching over 11 bases. The ends lost 0 bases at V and 2 bases at J; junction bases unmatched: 3. This CDR3 contains 16 residues. Germline assignment: CDR1 SGDLS and CDR2 YYNGEE. DNA of the CDR3: TGTGCCAGCAGCGTAGCGACTAGCGGGGCTCAAGAGACCCAGTACTTC. This encodes CASSVATSGAQETQYF.

The J gene is TRBJ2-3, the V gene TRBV29-1, with 10 bases aligning to TRBD1. The germline V gene encodes CDR1 SQVTM and CDR2 ANQGSEA. This CDR3 comprises 14 residues. J gave up 8 bases and V 4 bases, and 9 bases lay outside the gene matches. The CDR3 region is CSVGLDRGFGTQYF. The CDR3 DNA sequence: TGCAGCGTTGGTTTGGACAGGGGGTTCGGTACGCAGTATTTT.

The V gene is TRBV10-3, the J gene TRBJ1-4; no reliable D call. Germline V lookup: CDR1 ENHRY, CDR2 SYGVKD. V lost 2 bases and J lost 7, with 5 bases in between. CDR3 length equals 12 residues. The CDR3 DNA follows: TGTGCCATCAGTGAGGCAGCTGAAAAACTGTTTTTT. It translates to CAISEAAEKLFF.